The entry below describes one TCR beta chain. Its antigen is currently unknown. These data are taken from a study of cytomegalovirus exposure and HLA in healthy donors. 13 Jbeta primers and 60 Vbeta primers were used for the PCR. TCRdb keeps only in-frame clones here, not all; method: immunoSEQ multiplex PCR. The profile shows approximately 120,000 clones, more than 70% of them singletons. General observations from the study: Later on, an analysis found that several of the most significant clusters appeared to be linked to common viral pathogens, which included parvovirus B19. Most sequenced TCRs were rare (though some public TCRs occurred in many donors). The authors considered a cluster of highly shared sequence variants likely to be a sequencing artifact. TCR beta V- and J-gene trimming, according to a later analysis, was linked to a missense DCLRE1C variant.

The CDR3 totals 14 residues. The germline V gene encodes CDR1 LNHDA and CDR2 SQIVND (reference sequence). With 4 bases removed from V and 3 bases from J, the gap between germline ends came to 12 bases. The source is a woman aged 45-59 years in good health and CMV-seropositive. Material for sequencing was PBMCs. The chain has TRBV19 and TRBJ1-2; D not resolved. The CDR3 coding sequence is TGTGCCAGTAGTAATCCGGGTTTAGACTATGGCTACACCTTC. Translation gives CASSNPGLDYGYTF.